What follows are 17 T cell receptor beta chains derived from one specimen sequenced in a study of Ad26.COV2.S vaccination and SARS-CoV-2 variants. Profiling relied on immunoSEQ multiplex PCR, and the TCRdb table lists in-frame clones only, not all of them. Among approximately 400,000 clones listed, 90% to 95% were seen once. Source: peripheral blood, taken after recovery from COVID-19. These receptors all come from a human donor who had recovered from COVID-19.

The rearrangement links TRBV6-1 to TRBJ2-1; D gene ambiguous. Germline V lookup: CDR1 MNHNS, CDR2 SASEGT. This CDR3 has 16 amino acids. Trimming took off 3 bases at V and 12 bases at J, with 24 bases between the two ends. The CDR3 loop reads CASSDPTPPRSNAQFF. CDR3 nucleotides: TGTGCCAGCAGTGACCCGACTCCGCCCAGGTCCAACGCGCAGTTCTTC.

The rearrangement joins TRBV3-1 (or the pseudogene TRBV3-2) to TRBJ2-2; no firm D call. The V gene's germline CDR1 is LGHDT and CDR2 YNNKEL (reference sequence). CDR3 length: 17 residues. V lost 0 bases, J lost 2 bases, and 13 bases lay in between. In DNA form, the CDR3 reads TGTGCCAGCAGCCAAGATCGGGCTAGAGCAAACACCGGGGAGCTGTTTTTT. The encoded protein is CASSQDRARANTGELFF.

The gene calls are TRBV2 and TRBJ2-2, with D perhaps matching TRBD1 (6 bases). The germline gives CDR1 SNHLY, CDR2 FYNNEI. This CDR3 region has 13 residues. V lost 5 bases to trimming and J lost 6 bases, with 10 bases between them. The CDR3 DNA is TGTGCCAGCAGTTGGGCAGGGGCCGGGGAGCTGTTTTTT. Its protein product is CASSWAGAGELFF.

The CDR3 DNA sequence: TGTGCCAGCAGCGTGACGGGTGGGGACTACGAGCAGTACTTC. It translates to CASSVTGGDYEQYF. The chain combines TRBV9 with TRBJ2-7; D not resolved. Germline-derived CDR1 and CDR2 are SGDLS and YYNGEE. The CDR3 extends over 14 amino acids. V lost 2 bases, J lost 3 bases, and 12 bases lay in between.

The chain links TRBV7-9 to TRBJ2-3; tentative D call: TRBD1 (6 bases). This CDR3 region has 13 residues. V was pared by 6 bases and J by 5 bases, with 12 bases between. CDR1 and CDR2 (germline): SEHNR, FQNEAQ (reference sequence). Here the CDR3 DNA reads TGTGCCAGCAGGGGGGCTGGTGGAGATACGCAGTATTTT. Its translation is CASRGAGGDTQYF.

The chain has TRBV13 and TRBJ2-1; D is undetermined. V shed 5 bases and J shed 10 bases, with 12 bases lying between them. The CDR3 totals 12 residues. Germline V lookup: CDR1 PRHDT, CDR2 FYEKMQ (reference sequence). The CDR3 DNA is TGTGCCAGCAGCATACTCGTAAACGAGCAGTTCTTC. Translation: CASSILVNEQFF.

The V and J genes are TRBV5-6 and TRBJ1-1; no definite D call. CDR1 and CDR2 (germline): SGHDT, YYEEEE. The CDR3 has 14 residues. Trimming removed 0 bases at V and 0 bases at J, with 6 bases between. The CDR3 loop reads CASSLVGLNTEAFF. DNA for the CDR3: TGTGCCAGCAGCTTGGTAGGGCTGAACACTGAAGCTTTCTTT.

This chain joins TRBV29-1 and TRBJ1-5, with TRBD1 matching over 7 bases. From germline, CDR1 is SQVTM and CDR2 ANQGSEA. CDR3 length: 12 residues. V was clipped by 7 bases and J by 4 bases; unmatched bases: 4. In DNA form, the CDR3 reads TGCAGCGCGGGACAGCCAAATCAGCCCCAGCATTTT. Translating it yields CSAGQPNQPQHF.

CDR3: CASSIDRGFSGYTF. CDR3 nucleotides: TGTGCCAGTAGTATAGACCGGGGGTTCTCGGGCTACACCTTC. V usage is TRBV19 and J usage is TRBJ1-2; D might be TRBD1 (5 bases). The germline V gene encodes CDR1 LNHDA and CDR2 SQIVND (reference sequence). The V gene lost 0 bases and the J gene lost 8 bases, with 13 bases spanning the gap. The CDR3 has 14 amino acids.

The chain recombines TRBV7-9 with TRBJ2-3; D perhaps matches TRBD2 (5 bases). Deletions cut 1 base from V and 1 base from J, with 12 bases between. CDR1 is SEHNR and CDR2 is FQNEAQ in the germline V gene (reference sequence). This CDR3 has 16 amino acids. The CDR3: CASSLVLAGGTDTQYF. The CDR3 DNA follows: TGTGCCAGCAGCTTAGTGCTAGCCGGGGGCACAGATACGCAGTATTTT. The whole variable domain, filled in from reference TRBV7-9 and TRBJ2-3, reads DTGVSQNPRHKITKRGQNVTFRCDPISEHNRLYWYRQTLGQGPEFLTYFQNEAQLEKSRLLSDRFSAERPKGSFSTLEIQRTEQGDSAMYLCASSLVLAGGTDTQYFGPGTRLTVL.

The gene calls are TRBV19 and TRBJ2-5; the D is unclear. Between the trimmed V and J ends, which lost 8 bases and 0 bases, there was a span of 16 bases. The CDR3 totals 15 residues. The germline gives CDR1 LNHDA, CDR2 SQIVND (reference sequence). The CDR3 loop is CASRPKTANQETQYF. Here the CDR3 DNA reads TGTGCCAGTCGTCCTAAAACGGCTAACCAAGAGACCCAGTACTTC.

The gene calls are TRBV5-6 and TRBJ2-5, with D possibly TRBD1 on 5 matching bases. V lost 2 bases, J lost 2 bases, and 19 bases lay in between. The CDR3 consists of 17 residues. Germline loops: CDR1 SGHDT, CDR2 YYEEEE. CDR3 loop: CASSFSHRTRSQETQYF. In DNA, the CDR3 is TGTGCCAGCAGCTTTTCACACCGGACACGATCGCAAGAGACCCAGTACTTC.

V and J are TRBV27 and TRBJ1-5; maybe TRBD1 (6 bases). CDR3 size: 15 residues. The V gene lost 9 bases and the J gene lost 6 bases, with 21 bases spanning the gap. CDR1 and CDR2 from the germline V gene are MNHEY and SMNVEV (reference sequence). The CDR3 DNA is TGTGCCAGGCCCCCAAACAGGGAGGGGAGTCAGCCCCAGCATTTT. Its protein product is CARPPNREGSQPQHF.

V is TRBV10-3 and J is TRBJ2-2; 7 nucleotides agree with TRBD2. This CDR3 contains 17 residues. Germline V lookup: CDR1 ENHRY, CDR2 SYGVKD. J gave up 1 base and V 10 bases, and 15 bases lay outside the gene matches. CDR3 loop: CATFGGGETLNTGELFF. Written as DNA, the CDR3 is TGTGCCACCTTTGGTGGGGGGGAAACACTGAACACCGGGGAGCTGTTTTTT.

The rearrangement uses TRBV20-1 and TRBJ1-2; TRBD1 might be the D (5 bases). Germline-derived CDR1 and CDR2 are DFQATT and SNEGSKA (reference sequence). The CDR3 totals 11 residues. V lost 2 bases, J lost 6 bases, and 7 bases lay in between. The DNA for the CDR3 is TGCAGTGCTAGATCGGGGGATGGCTACACCTTC. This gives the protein CSARSGDGYTF.

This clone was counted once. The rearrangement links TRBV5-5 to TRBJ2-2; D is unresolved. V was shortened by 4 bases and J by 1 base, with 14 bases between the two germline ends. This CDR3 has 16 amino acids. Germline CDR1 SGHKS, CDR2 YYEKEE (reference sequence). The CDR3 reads CASSLSVAQNTGELFF. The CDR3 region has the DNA TGTGCCAGCAGCCTGAGCGTTGCTCAGAACACCGGGGAGCTGTTTTTT.

The CDR3 nucleotides are TGTGCCAGCAGCCTACGGGACCCGGTAACAGATACGCAGTATTTT. It specifies CASSLRDPVTDTQYF. V and J are TRBV7-9 and TRBJ2-3; D could derive from TRBD1 or TRBD2 (5 bases each). The germline CDR1 and CDR2 sequences are SEHNR and FQNEAQ (reference sequence). V was trimmed by 5 bases and J by 3 bases, leaving 15 bases between them. The CDR3 loop spans 15 amino acids. Together with reference TRBV7-9 and TRBJ2-3, the CDR3 gives the full variable domain: DTGVSQNPRHKITKRGQNVTFRCDPISEHNRLYWYRQTLGQGPEFLTYFQNEAQLEKSRLLSDRFSAERPKGSFSTLEIQRTEQGDSAMYLCASSLRDPVTDTQYFGPGTRLTVL.